This T cell receptor beta chain was sequenced in a study of blood T cell repertoires in COVID-19. Participants reported their clinical history, and cohort assignment relied on those reports. V shed 8 bases and J 6 bases; nucleotides not matched to a gene: 15. Germline CDR1 MNHEY, CDR2 SMNVEV (reference sequence). The CDR3 consists of 15 residues. In the authors' methods: Estimation of nucleated cell counts relied on the amplification of reference gene primers. TCRdb's copy holds only in-frame clones and misses some; the assay was immunoSEQ multiplex PCR. The V and J calls and clone size are taken from that table; D and trimming were inferred from the DNA. The sample contains more than 300,000 clones, roughly 91% of which appear only once.

The sequenced material came from PBMCs or T cells enriched from blood (not recorded which). V gene TRBV27 combines with J gene TRBJ2-7; 8 bases are a match to TRBD1. The TCR comes from a woman younger than 45 who had recovered from COVID-19. CDR3 loop: CASRPEDRVSFEQYF. CDR3 nucleotides: TGTGCCAGCCGCCCCGAGGACAGGGTATCTTTCGAGCAGTACTTC.